The source of this T cell receptor beta chain is a study of cytomegalovirus exposure and HLA in healthy donors. About the study: From donors who were HLA-typed, an early data release held around 85 million unique TCRs. Study-level results: Later genetic work tied a missense DCLRE1C variant to beta-chain V and J trimming.

On this clone: Its antigen is undetermined.

The PCR contained 60 Vbeta and 13 Jbeta primers. Repertoires were generated with immunoSEQ multiplex PCR, while TCRdb's copy carries only in-frame clones and drops some. The sample carries some 190,000 clones, more than 75% recorded once. The V gene's germline CDR1 is SGHNT and CDR2 YYREEE (reference sequence). This CDR3 region has 14 residues. Trimming took 3 bases from V and 1 from J, leaving 11 bases between them. V usage is TRBV5-4 and J usage is TRBJ2-7, with D perhaps matching TRBD1 (6 bases). The specimen sequenced was PBMCs. This clonotype was sampled from a man aged 40-50 years in good health and CMV-seropositive. The CDR3 protein is CASSSGDGSYEQYF. The DNA of the CDR3 is TGTGCCAGCAGCTCAGGGGACGGGTCCTACGAGCAGTACTTC.